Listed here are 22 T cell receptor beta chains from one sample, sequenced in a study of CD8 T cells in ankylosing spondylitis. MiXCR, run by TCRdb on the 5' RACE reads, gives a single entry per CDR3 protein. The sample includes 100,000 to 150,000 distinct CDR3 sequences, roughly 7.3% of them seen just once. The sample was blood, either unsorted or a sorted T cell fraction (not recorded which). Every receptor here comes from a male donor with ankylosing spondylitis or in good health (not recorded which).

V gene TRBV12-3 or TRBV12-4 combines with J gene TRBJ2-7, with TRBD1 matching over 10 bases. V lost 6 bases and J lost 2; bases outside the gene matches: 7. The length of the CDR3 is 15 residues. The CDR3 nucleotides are TGTGCCAGCAGACCCGGGACAGGGGTACCCTACGAGCAGTACTTC. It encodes CASRPGTGVPYEQYF.

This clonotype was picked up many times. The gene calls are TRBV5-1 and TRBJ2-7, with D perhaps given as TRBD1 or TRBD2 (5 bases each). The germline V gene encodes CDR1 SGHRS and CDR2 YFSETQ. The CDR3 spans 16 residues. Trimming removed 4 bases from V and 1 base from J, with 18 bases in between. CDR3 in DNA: TGCGCCAGCAGCCCGGCCGGGACCGGGATTTCCTACGAGCAGTACTTC. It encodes CASSPAGTGISYEQYF.

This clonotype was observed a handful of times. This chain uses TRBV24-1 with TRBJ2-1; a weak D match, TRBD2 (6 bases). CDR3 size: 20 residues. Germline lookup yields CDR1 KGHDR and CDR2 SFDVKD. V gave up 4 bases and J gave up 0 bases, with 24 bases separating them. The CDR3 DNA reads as TGTGCCACCAGTGACTCCAAGCCCCCCTCTAGCGTATCCTCCTACAATGAGCAGTTCTTC. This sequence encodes CATSDSKPPSSVSSYNEQFF.

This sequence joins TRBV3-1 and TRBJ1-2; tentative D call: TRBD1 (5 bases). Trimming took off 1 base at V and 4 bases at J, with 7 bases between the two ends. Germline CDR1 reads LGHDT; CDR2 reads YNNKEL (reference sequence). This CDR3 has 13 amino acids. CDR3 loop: CASSQGDFYGYTF. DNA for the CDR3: TGTGCCAGCAGCCAAGGGGACTTCTATGGCTACACCTTC.

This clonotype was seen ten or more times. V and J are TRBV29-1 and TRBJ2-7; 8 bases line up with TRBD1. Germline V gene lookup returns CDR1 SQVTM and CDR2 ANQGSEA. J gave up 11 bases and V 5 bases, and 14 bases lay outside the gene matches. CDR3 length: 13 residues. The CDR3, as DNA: TGCAGCGTTCTTACGGGACAGGAAAGAACAGAGTACTTC. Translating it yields CSVLTGQERTEYF.

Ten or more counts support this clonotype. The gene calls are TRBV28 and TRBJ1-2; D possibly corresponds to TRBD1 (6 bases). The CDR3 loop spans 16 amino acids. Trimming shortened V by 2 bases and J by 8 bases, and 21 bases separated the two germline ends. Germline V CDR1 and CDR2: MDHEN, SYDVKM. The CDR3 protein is CASSLEGISTGGGYTF. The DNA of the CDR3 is TGTGCCAGCAGTTTAGAAGGGATTTCGACAGGTGGGGGCTACACCTTC.

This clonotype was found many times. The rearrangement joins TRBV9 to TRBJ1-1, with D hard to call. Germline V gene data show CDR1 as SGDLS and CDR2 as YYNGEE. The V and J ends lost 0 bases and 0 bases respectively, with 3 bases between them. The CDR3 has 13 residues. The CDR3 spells CASSVDVNTEAFF. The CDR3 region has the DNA TGTGCCAGCAGCGTAGACGTGAACACTGAAGCTTTCTTT.

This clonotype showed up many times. The DNA for the CDR3 is TGTGCCACCAGCGAAACAACAGGGGAGTCCCAGCCCCAGCATTTT. This gives the protein CATSETTGESQPQHF. The chain uses TRBV15 and TRBJ1-5; 7 bases match TRBD1. In germline, CDR1 is LNHNV, CDR2 YYDKDF (reference sequence). The CDR3 loop spans 15 amino acids. V shed 5 bases and J 7 bases; nucleotides not matched to a gene: 11.

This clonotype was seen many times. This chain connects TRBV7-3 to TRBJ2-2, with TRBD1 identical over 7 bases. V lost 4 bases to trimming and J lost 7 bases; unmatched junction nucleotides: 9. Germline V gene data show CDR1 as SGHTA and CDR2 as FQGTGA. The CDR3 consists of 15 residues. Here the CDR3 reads CASSSRGRGIGELFF. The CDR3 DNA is TGTGCCAGCAGCTCTCGGGGCAGGGGGATCGGGGAGCTGTTTTTT.

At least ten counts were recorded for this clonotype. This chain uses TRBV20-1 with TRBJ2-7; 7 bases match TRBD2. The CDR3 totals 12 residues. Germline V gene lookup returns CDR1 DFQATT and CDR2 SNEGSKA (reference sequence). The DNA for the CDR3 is TGCACCACGAGCCGCGGGAGCTACGAGCAGTACTTC. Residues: CTTSRGSYEQYF.

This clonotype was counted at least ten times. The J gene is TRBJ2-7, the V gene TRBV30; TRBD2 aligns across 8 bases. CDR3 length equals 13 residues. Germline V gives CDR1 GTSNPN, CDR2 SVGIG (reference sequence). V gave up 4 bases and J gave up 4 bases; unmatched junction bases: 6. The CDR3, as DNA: TGTGCCTGGATACGAGCGGGAGTATACGAGCAGTACTTC. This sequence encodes CAWIRAGVYEQYF. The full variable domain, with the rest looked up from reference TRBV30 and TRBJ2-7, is SQTIHQWPATLVQPVGSPLSLECTVEGTSNPNLYWYRQAAGRGLQLLFYSVGIGQISSEVPQNLSASRPQDRQFILSSKKLLLSDSGFYLCAWIRAGVYEQYFGPGTRLTVT.

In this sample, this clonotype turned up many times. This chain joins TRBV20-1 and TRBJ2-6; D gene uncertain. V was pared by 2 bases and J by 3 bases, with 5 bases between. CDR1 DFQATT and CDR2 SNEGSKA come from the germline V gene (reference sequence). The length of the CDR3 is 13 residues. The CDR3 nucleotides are TGCAGTGCTAGAACAGATGGGGCCAACGTCCTGACTTTC. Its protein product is CSARTDGANVLTF.

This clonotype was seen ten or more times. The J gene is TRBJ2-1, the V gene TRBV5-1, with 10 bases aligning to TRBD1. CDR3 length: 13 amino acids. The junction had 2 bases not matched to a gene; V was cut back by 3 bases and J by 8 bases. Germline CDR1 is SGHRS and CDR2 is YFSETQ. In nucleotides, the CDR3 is TGCGCCAGCAGCTCGGGGACAGGGGATGAGCAGTTCTTC. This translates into CASSSGTGDEQFF.

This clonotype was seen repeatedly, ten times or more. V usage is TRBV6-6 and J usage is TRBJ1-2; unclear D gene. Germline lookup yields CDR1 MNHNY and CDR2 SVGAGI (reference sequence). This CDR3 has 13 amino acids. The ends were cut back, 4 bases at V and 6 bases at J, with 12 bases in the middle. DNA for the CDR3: TGTGCCAGCAGTTCCACCCACCAGGATGGCTACACCTTC. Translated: CASSSTHQDGYTF.

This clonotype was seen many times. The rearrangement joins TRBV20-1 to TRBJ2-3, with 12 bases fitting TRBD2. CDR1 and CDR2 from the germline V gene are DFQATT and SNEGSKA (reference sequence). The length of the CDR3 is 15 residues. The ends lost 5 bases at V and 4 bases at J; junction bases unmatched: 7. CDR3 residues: CSALRLAGAPDTQYF. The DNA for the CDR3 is TGCAGTGCTCTCCGACTAGCGGGAGCTCCAGATACGCAGTATTTT.

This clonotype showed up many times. The CDR3 DNA reads TGCGCCAGCAGCAGCCTCCCAGGGACAGGGGTGAGTGAGCAGTACTTC. Encoded protein: CASSSLPGTGVSEQYF. The chain couples TRBV5-1 to TRBJ2-7; TRBD1 aligns across 10 bases. The J segment lost 7 bases and the V segment lost 4 bases, leaving 14 bases of the junction unmatched. The germline V gene encodes CDR1 SGHRS and CDR2 YFSETQ. The CDR3 length is 16 residues.

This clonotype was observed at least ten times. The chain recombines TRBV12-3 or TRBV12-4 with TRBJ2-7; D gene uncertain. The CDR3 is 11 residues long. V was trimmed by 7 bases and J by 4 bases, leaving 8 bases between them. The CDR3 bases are TGTGCCAGCACTCTCGGGTACGAGCAGTACTTC. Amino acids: CASTLGYEQYF.

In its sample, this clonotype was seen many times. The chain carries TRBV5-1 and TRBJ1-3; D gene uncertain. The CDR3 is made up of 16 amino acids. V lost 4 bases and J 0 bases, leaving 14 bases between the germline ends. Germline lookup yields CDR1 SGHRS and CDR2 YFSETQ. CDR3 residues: CASSPDRGGSGNTIYF. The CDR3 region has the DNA TGCGCCAGCAGCCCTGATCGGGGAGGCTCTGGAAACACCATATATTTT. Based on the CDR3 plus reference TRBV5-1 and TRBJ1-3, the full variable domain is KAGVTQTPRYLIKTRGQQVTLSCSPISGHRSVSWYQQTPGQGLQFLFEYFSETQRNKGNFPGRFSGRQFSNSRSEMNVSTLELGDSALYLCASSPDRGGSGNTIYFGEGSWLTVV.

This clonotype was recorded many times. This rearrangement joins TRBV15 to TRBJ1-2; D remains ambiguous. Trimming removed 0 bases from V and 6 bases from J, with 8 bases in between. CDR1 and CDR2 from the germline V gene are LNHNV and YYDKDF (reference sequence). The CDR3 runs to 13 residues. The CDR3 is CATSRETGNGYTF. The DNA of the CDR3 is TGTGCCACCAGCAGAGAAACGGGGAATGGCTACACCTTC.

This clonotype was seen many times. Here the CDR3 DNA reads TGCGCCAGCAGCTTGGAGGCAGGGCCTGGAAACACCATATATTTT. The encoded protein is CASSLEAGPGNTIYF. The chain carries TRBV5-1 and TRBJ1-3, with TRBD1 as a possible D gene (5 bases). Germline lookup yields CDR1 SGHRS and CDR2 YFSETQ. The CDR3 is 15 amino acids. Trimming left V 0 bases short and J 2 bases short, with 9 bases between.

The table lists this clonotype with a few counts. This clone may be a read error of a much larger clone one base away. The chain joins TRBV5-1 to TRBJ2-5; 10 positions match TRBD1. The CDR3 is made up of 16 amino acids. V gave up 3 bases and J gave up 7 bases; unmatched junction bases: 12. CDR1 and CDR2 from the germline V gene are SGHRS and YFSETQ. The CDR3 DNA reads TGCGCCAGCAGCTCCGGATCCGGGACAGGGGTGGGGACCCAGTACTTC. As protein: CASSSGSGTGVGTQYF.

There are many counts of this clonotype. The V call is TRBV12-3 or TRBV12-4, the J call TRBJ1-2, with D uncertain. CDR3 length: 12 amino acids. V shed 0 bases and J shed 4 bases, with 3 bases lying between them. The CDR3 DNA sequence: TGTGCCAGCAGTTTAGCGTCCTATGGCTACACCTTC. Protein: CASSLASYGYTF.